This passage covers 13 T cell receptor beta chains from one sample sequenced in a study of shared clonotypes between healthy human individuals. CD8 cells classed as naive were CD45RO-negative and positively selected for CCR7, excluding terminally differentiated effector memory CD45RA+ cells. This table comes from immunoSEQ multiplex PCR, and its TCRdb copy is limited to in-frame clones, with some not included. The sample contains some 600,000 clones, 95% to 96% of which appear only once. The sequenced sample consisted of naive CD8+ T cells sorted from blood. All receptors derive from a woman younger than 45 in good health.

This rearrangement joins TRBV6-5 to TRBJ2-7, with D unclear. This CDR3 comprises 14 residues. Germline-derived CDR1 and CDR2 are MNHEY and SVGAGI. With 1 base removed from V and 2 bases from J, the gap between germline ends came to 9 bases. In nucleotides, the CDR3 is TGTGCCAGCAGTTACTTCGGTAGCCCCTACGAGCAGTACTTC. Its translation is CASSYFGSPYEQYF.

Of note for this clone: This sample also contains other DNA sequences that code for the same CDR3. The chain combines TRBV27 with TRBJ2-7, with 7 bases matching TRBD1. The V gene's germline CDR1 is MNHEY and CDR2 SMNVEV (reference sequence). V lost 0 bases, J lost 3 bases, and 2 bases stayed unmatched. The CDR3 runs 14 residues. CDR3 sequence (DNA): TGTGCCAGCAGTTTATCGACAGGGAGCTACGAGCAGTACTTC. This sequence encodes CASSLSTGSYEQYF.

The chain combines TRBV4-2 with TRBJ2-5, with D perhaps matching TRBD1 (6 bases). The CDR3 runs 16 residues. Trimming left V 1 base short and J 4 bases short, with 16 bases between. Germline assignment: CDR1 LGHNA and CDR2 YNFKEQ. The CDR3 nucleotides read TGTGCCAGCAGCCAAGGGGGGACATCGGGTAGAGAGACCCAGTACTTC. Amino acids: CASSQGGTSGRETQYF.

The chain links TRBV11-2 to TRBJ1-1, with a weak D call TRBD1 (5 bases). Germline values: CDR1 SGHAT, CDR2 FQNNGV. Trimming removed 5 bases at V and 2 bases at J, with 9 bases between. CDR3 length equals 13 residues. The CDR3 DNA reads TGTGCCAGCAGCGACCGGGACAACACTGAAGCTTTCTTT. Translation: CASSDRDNTEAFF.

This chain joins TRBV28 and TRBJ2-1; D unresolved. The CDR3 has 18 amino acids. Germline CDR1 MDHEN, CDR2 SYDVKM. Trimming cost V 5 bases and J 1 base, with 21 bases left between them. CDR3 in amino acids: CASSTFRVADSSYNEQFF. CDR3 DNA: TGTGCCAGCAGTACGTTTAGGGTTGCGGATTCGTCCTACAATGAGCAGTTCTTC.

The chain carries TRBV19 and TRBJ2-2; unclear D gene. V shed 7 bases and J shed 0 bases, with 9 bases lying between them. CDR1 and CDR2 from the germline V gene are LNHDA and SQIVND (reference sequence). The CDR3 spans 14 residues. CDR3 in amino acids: CASTTVPNTGELFF. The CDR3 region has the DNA TGTGCCAGTACGACGGTGCCGAACACCGGGGAGCTGTTTTTT.

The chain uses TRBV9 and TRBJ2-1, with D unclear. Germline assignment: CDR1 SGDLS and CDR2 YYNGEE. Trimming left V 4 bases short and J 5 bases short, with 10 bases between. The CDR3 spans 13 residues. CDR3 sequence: CASSPNQNNEQFF. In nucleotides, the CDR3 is TGTGCCAGCAGCCCAAACCAAAACAATGAGCAGTTCTTC.

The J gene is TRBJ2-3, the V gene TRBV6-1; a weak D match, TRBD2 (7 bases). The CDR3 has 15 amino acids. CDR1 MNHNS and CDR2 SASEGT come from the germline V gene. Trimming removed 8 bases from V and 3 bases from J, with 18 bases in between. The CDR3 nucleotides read TGTGCCAGCTCCATCGGGGGAGGGGGGACAGATACGCAGTATTTT. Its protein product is CASSIGGGGTDTQYF.

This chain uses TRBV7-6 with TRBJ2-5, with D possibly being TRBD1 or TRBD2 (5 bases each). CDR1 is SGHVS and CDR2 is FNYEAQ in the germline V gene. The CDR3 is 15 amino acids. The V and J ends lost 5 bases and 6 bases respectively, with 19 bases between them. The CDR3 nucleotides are TGTGCCAGCAGCCCACCCGGAGCCACGGGGCAGACCCAGTACTTC. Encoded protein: CASSPPGATGQTQYF.

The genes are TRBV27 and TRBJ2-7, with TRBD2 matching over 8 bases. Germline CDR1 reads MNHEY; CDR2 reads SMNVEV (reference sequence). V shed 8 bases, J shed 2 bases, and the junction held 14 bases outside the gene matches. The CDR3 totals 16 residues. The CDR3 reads CASSPLTAGGPYEQYF. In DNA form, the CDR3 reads TGTGCCAGCTCCCCCCTGACGGCGGGGGGCCCCTACGAGCAGTACTTC.

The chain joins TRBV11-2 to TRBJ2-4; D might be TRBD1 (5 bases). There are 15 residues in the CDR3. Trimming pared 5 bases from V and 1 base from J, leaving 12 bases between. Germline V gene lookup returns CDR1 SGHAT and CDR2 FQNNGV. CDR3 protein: CASSAFQGAKNIQYF. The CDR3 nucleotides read TGTGCCAGCAGCGCGTTCCAGGGCGCCAAAAACATTCAGTACTTC.

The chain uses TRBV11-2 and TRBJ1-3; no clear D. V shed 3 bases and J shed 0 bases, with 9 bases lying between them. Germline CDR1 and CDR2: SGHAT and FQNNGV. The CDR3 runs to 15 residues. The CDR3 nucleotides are TGTGCCAGCAGCTTTTTCAGAACCTCTGGAAACACCATATATTTT. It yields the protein CASSFFRTSGNTIYF.

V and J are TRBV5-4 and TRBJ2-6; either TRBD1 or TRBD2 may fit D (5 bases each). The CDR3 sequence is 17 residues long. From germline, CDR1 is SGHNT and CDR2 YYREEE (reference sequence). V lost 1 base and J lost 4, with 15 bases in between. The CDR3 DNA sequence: TGTGCCAGCAGCTTGAGTAGAGGGGAATCCGGGGCCAACGTCCTGACTTTC. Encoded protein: CASSLSRGESGANVLTF. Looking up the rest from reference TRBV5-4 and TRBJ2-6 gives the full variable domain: ETGVTQSPTHLIKTRGQQVTLRCSSQSGHNTVSWYQQALGQGPQFIFQYYREEENGRGNFPPRFSGLQFPNYSSELNVNALELDDSALYLCASSLSRGESGANVLTFGAGSRLTVL.